A selection of T cell receptor beta chains follows, all from one sample in a study of control samples from healthy donors and cancer patients. TCRdb's copy holds only in-frame clones and misses some; the assay was immunoSEQ multiplex PCR. The table lists under 70,000 clones, 87% of them singletons. Sequencing was done on a sample of PBMCs. These receptors all come from a man in his 60s with head and neck cancer. CDR3s include the opening cysteine and the closing phenylalanine or tryptophan. The D gene is left open where the match is weak. The size of a clone is reported for some rows only, either as once, few or many, or as a class for expanded clones.

CDR3 protein: CASSTRQGPPETQYF
CDR3 DNA: TGTGCCAGCAGTACGCGACAGGGACCCCCAGAGACCCAGTACTTC
V gene: TRBV6-2/TRBV6-3
clone size: NA
D gene: TRBD1
J gene: TRBJ2-5

CDR3 protein: CAIPRTGGAEHQETQYF
CDR3 DNA: TGTGCCATTCCTAGGACAGGGGGCGCGGAGCACCAAGAGACCCAGTACTTC
V gene: TRBV2
clone size: NA
D gene: TRBD1
J gene: TRBJ2-5

CDR3 protein: CASSSTGVSNQPQHF
CDR3 DNA: TGTGCCAGCAGTTCGACAGGGGTTAGCAATCAGCCCCAGCATTTT
V gene: TRBV6-6
clone size: few
D gene: TRBD1
J gene: TRBJ1-5

CDR3 protein: CASSFRVLAGTGNEKLFF
CDR3 DNA: TGTGCCAGCAGTTTTCGGGTTCTTGCCGGGACAGGGAATGAAAAACTGTTTTTT
V gene: TRBV27
clone size: NA
D gene: TRBD1
J gene: TRBJ1-4

CDR3 protein: CSAKQGVDTEAFF
CDR3 DNA: TGCAGCGCGAAACAGGGGGTTGACACTGAAGCTTTCTTT
V gene: TRBV29-1
clone size: once
D gene: TRBD1
J gene: TRBJ1-1

CDR3 protein: CASSPNLRADTQYF
CDR3 DNA: TGTGCCAGCAGCCCTAACCTCCGGGCAGATACGCAGTATTTT
V gene: TRBV4-2
clone size: NA
D gene: NA
J gene: TRBJ2-3

CDR3 protein: CASSLGPTSGQVPYEQYF
CDR3 DNA: TGCGCCAGCAGCTTGGGGCCCACCTCAGGGCAAGTGCCCTACGAGCAGTACTTC
V gene: TRBV5-1
clone size: once
D gene: NA
J gene: TRBJ2-7

CDR3 protein: CASSQDWGRFGTDTQYF
CDR3 DNA: TGCGCCAGCAGCCAAGATTGGGGTAGATTCGGCACAGATACGCAGTATTTT
V gene: TRBV4-3
clone size: NA
D gene: NA
J gene: TRBJ2-3

CDR3 protein: CASSLVGTGGSQPQHF
CDR3 DNA: TGTGCCAGCAGCTTAGTCGGGACAGGGGGTTCTCAGCCCCAGCATTTT
V gene: TRBV7-8
clone size: NA
D gene: TRBD1
J gene: TRBJ1-5

CDR3 protein: CASSQDPTSGGPAKNIQYF
CDR3 DNA: TGTGCCAGCAGCCAAGACCCGACTAGCGGGGGCCCCGCCAAAAACATTCAGTACTTC
V gene: TRBV3-1/TRBV3-2
clone size: few
D gene: TRBD2
J gene: TRBJ2-4

CDR3 protein: CASSQELGGSYNEQFF
CDR3 DNA: TGTGCCAGCAGCCAAGAGTTAGGGGGGTCCTACAATGAGCAGTTCTTC
V gene: TRBV4-2
clone size: NA
D gene: NA
J gene: TRBJ2-1

CDR3 protein: CASSGGGGPYEQYF
CDR3 DNA: TGCGCCAGCAGCGGGGGGGGCGGTCCCTACGAGCAGTACTTC
V gene: TRBV5-1
clone size: NA
D gene: NA
J gene: TRBJ2-7